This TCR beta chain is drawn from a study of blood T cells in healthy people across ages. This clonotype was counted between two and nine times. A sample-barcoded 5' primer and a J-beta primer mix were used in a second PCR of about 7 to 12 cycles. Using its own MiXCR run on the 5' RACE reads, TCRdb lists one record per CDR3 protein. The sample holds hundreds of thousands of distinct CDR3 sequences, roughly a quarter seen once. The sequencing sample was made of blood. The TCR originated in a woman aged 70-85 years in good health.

CDR3 bases: TGTGCCAGCAGTTACGATGGAGGATCTAGGAATGAGCAGTTCTTC. Its translation is CASSYDGGSRNEQFF. This chain uses TRBV6-5 with TRBJ2-5, with TRBD2 as a possible D gene (5 bases). The J call could be wrong; TRBJ2-1 is a better fit for the DNA end. This CDR3 has 15 residues. Germline V gives CDR1 MNHEY, CDR2 SVGAGI.